This passage covers 25 T cell receptor beta chains from one sample sequenced in a study of blood T cell repertoires in COVID-19 (dated by TCRdb to the early 2020s). Library preparation employed the immunoSEQ multiplex PCR assay. The immuneACCESS repertoire file appears here via TCRdb, limited to in-frame rearrangements. These files lack a portion of the clones; in checked studies, under half of the deficit traces to unresolved V genes, and the cause of the others is not known. The sample profile shows more than 200,000 clones; 84% of them were found once. Clones ranked in the top ten supply 1.5% to 2% of the sample. The specimen was PBMCs or T cells enriched from blood (not recorded which). Every receptor here comes from a man in his 60s who had recovered from COVID-19.

V is TRBV24-1 and J is TRBJ2-1; 12 positions agree with TRBD1. The CDR3 has 15 amino acids. Unmatched junction bases numbered 7, after V lost 5 bases and J lost 9 bases. The V gene's germline CDR1 is KGHDR and CDR2 SFDVKD. The chain's CDR3 is CATSAGQGALVEQFF. CDR3 nucleotides: TGTGCCACCAGTGCGGGACAGGGGGCGTTGGTTGAGCAGTTCTTC.

The rearrangement links TRBV27 to TRBJ1-3; 7 bases line up with TRBD1. V shed 5 bases, J shed 2 bases, and the junction held 0 bases outside the gene matches. There are 13 residues in the CDR3. Germline CDR1 and CDR2: MNHEY and SMNVEV (reference sequence). The CDR3: CASSQGAGNTIYF. The CDR3 DNA follows: TGTGCCAGCAGTCAGGGGGCTGGAAACACCATATATTTT.

This sequence joins TRBV27 and TRBJ2-5; possibly TRBD2 for D (7 bases). Germline CDR1 is MNHEY and CDR2 is SMNVEV (reference sequence). The V and J ends lost 3 bases and 7 bases respectively, with 18 bases between them. The CDR3 sequence is 15 residues long. This CDR3 is CASSFGGGEYGTQYF. The CDR3 DNA reads as TGTGCCAGCAGTTTTGGGGGGGGCGAGTATGGGACCCAGTACTTC.

The V call is TRBV21-1, the J call TRBJ2-6; the D call in the table, TRBD1, was not verified against the DNA. TRBV21-1 is noted as a pseudogene. CDR3 length: 19 residues. CDR3 sequence (DNA): TGTGCCAGCAGCAACCGCGAGACAGGAATTTTCTCTGGGGCCAACGTCCTGACTTTC. As protein: CASSNRETGIFSGANVLTF.

There are a few counts of this clone. V and J are TRBV5-1 and TRBJ1-1, with D possibly TRBD1 on 5 matching bases. The germline V gene encodes CDR1 SGHRS and CDR2 YFSETQ. The germline V and J ends were trimmed by 4 bases and 1 base, with 11 bases remaining between them. This CDR3 contains 14 residues. CDR3 amino acids: CASSPPGENTEAFF. The CDR3 DNA is TGCGCCAGCAGCCCCCCGGGGGAGAACACTGAAGCTTTCTTT.

V and J are TRBV28 and TRBJ1-5; 7 bases line up with TRBD1. Per germline, CDR1 MDHEN and CDR2 SYDVKM. V gave up 5 bases and J gave up 4 bases; unmatched junction bases: 5. CDR3 length equals 14 residues. In nucleotides, the CDR3 is TGTGCCAGCAGTCGGGACAGAATTAATCAGCCCCAGCATTTT. This translates into CASSRDRINQPQHF.

This chain joins TRBV20-1 and TRBJ2-3; D gene ambiguous. There are 12 residues in the CDR3. Germline CDR1 is DFQATT and CDR2 is SNEGSKA (reference sequence). Trimming took off 6 bases at V and 4 bases at J, with 11 bases between the two ends. The CDR3 DNA is TGCAGTGCAAGTAAATCCGCAGATACGCAGTATTTT. It yields the protein CSASKSADTQYF.

The chain links TRBV5-1 to TRBJ2-2; D gene uncertain. CDR3 length: 14 amino acids. The ends were cut back, 4 bases at V and 1 base at J, with 8 bases in the middle. Germline CDR1 is SGHRS and CDR2 is YFSETQ. The CDR3 sequence is CASSDTLNTGELFF. The CDR3 nucleotides read TGCGCCAGCAGCGACACACTGAACACCGGGGAGCTGTTTTTT.

This chain links TRBV4-3 with TRBJ1-5, with D perhaps TRBD1 (5 bases). CDR1 LGHNA and CDR2 YSLEER come from the germline V gene. V lost 0 bases and J 5 bases, leaving 20 bases between the germline ends. The CDR3 length is 18 residues. This chain's CDR3 is CASSQDHLRGVWDQPQHF. The CDR3 DNA reads TGCGCCAGCAGCCAAGACCACCTGCGGGGGGTTTGGGATCAGCCCCAGCATTTT.

This chain connects TRBV6-5 to TRBJ2-1, with 10 bases identical to TRBD2. This CDR3 has 16 residues. The junction had 6 bases not matched to a gene; V was cut back by 1 base and J by 6 bases. From germline, CDR1 is MNHEY and CDR2 SVGAGI. This chain's CDR3 is CASSYFLAGAANEQFF. CDR3 bases: TGTGCCAGCAGTTACTTTCTAGCGGGGGCGGCCAATGAGCAGTTCTTC.

There are a few counts of this clone. J is TRBJ1-2 and V is TRBV7-8, with a tentative D call TRBD1 (5 bases). CDR1 is SGHVS and CDR2 is FQNEAQ in the germline V gene. Deletions cut 2 bases from V and 4 bases from J, with 11 bases between. This CDR3 contains 14 residues. The CDR3 DNA sequence: TGTGCCAGCAGCTTAACGGGGGAGCCCTATGGCTACACCTTC. The encoded protein is CASSLTGEPYGYTF.

The CDR3, as DNA: TGCGCCAGCAGTGTCGTAATTAACACCGGGGAGCTGTTTTTT. Translating it yields CASSVVINTGELFF. V is TRBV10-2 and J is TRBJ2-2; D not resolved. This CDR3 contains 14 residues. Germline assignment: CDR1 WSHSY and CDR2 SAAADI. The V end was cut by 4 bases, the J end by 2 bases, with 8 bases between.

The rearrangement joins TRBV6-2 or TRBV6-3 to TRBJ1-2; no reliable D call. Trimming pared 6 bases from V and 2 bases from J, leaving 13 bases between. Germline loops: CDR1 MNHEY, CDR2 SVGEGT. The CDR3 is made up of 14 amino acids. The CDR3: CASSTSSRNYGYTF. The DNA of the CDR3 is TGTGCCAGCAGCACCTCCAGCAGGAACTATGGCTACACCTTC.

The genes are TRBV7-9 and TRBJ2-1, with D tentatively TRBD1 (5 bases). The CDR3 is made up of 14 amino acids. From germline, CDR1 is SEHNR and CDR2 FQNEAQ (reference sequence). Trimming removed 3 bases at V and 9 bases at J, with 15 bases between. The CDR3: CASSFGQGWSEQFF. The CDR3 coding sequence is TGTGCCAGCAGCTTCGGCCAGGGCTGGAGTGAGCAGTTCTTC.

The V and J genes are TRBV4-3 and TRBJ2-1, with 13 positions matching TRBD2. The CDR3 totals 19 residues. Germline-derived CDR1 and CDR2 are LGHNA and YSLEER. The ends lost 4 bases at V and 3 bases at J; junction bases unmatched: 12. The CDR3 nucleotides are TGCGCCAGCAGCCGACGCCGTGGACTAGCGGGGGATCACTACAATGAGCAGTTCTTC. It encodes CASSRRRGLAGDHYNEQFF.

This clone was observed a single time. This sequence joins TRBV19 and TRBJ1-1; tentative D call: TRBD1 (5 bases). Germline V gene lookup returns CDR1 LNHDA and CDR2 SQIVND (reference sequence). The CDR3 is 14 residues long. V gave up 1 base and J gave up 5 bases, with 11 bases separating them. The CDR3 coding sequence is TGTGCCAGTAGTATAGGTGGGGCTAGGACTGAAGCTTTCTTT. This gives the protein CASSIGGARTEAFF. The full variable domain, completed using reference TRBV19 and TRBJ1-1, is DGGITQSPKYLFRKEGQNVTLSCEQNLNHDAMYWYRQDPGQGLRLIYYSQIVNDFQKGDIAEGYSVSREKKESFPLTVTSAQKNPTAFYLCASSIGGARTEAFFGQGTRLTVV.

The V gene is TRBV7-9, the J gene TRBJ2-2; perhaps TRBD2 as D (6 bases). Germline V gene data show CDR1 as SEHNR and CDR2 as FQNEAQ (reference sequence). With 5 bases removed from V and 3 bases from J, the gap between germline ends came to 10 bases. The CDR3 spans 14 residues. CDR3 sequence: CASSEGTYTGELFF. The DNA for the CDR3 is TGTGCCAGCAGCGAAGGGACTTACACCGGGGAGCTGTTTTTT.

On this clone: The sample carries other DNA sequences with the same CDR3. J is TRBJ1-2 and V is TRBV2; the match to TRBD1 covers 7 bases. J was trimmed by 4 bases and V by 6 bases; bases with no gene match: 8. CDR3 length: 14 amino acids. CDR1 is SNHLY and CDR2 is FYNNEI in the germline V gene. The CDR3 bases are TGTGCCAGCAGACCGGGACAGAATCCCTATGGCTACACCTTC. Protein product: CASRPGQNPYGYTF.

The V and J genes are TRBV6-5 and TRBJ2-3; D perhaps matches TRBD1 (5 bases). This CDR3 contains 11 residues. Trimming took 6 bases from V and 11 from J, leaving 12 bases between them. Germline V CDR1 and CDR2: MNHEY, SVGAGI. This chain's CDR3 is CASRDKSGQYF. The CDR3 DNA reads as TGTGCCAGCAGGGACAAGTCTGGGCAGTATTTT.

This clone was picked up a small number of times. The rearrangement links TRBV7-3 to TRBJ2-1; 10 positions match TRBD2. Germline loops: CDR1 SGHTA, CDR2 FQGTGA. The V segment lost 5 bases and the J segment 6 bases; nucleotides outside the gene matches: 4. This CDR3 is 14 amino acids long. CDR3 sequence: CASSHGTSANEQFF. CDR3 DNA: TGTGCCAGCAGCCATGGGACTAGCGCCAATGAGCAGTTCTTC.

The CDR3 is CASTRGYEQYF. CDR3 sequence (DNA): TGTGCCAGCACGCGGGGCTACGAGCAGTACTTC. This chain uses TRBV7-8 with TRBJ2-7; weak D call: TRBD2 (6 bases). The CDR3 is 11 amino acids. Trimming removed 7 bases from V and 3 bases from J, with 7 bases in between. The V gene's germline CDR1 is SGHVS and CDR2 FQNEAQ. The full variable domain, rest sourced from reference TRBV7-8 and TRBJ2-7, is GAGVSQSPRYKVAKRGQDVALRCDPISGHVSLFWYQQALGQGPEFLTYFQNEAQLDKSGLPSDRFFAERPEGSVSTLKIQRTQQEDSAVYLCASTRGYEQYFGPGTRLTVT.

This clone has only a few counts. V usage is TRBV19 and J usage is TRBJ2-2; TRBD1 aligns across 8 bases. The CDR3 totals 15 residues. Trimming at V came to 1 base and at J to 6 bases, leaving 4 bases not matched to a gene. The germline V gene has CDR1 LNHDA and CDR2 SQIVND (reference sequence). The CDR3 sequence is CASSIGAGGSGELFF. As DNA, the CDR3 is TGTGCCAGTAGTATAGGGGCAGGGGGCTCCGGGGAGCTGTTTTTT.

This chain uses TRBV2 with TRBJ2-7; 7 nucleotides line up with TRBD2. Looked up from germline, CDR1 is SNHLY and CDR2 is FYNNEI. Unmatched junction bases numbered 2, after V lost 4 bases and J lost 2 bases. CDR3 size: 13 residues. CDR3 coding DNA: TGTGCCAGCAGTGGGGAGGGGACCTACGAGCAGTACTTC. This codes for CASSGEGTYEQYF.

This clone was seen more than once but under ten times. The gene calls are TRBV2 and TRBJ1-4; 7 positions match TRBD1. Germline V gene lookup returns CDR1 SNHLY and CDR2 FYNNEI. CDR3 length: 17 residues. J was trimmed by 0 bases and V by 7 bases; bases with no gene match: 11. The CDR3 DNA follows: TGTGCCAGCAACCCCCCAGGGGGTCGAGCAACTAATGAAAAACTGTTTTTT. Translation: CASNPPGGRATNEKLFF.

The chain recombines TRBV5-1 with TRBJ2-7; D is possibly TRBD2 (5 bases). V was cut by 4 bases and J by 0 bases, with 14 bases left in between. Germline values: CDR1 SGHRS, CDR2 YFSETQ. The CDR3 runs 15 residues. Here the CDR3 reads CASSPGPGSSYEQYF. Here the CDR3 DNA reads TGCGCCAGCAGCCCAGGACCGGGGAGCTCCTACGAGCAGTACTTC.